This T cell receptor beta chain came from a study of blood T cell repertoires in COVID-19. Some clones are missing from TCRdb's copy, which holds only in-frame ones; the method was immunoSEQ multiplex PCR. This table holds about 190,000 clones, less than 80% found once. The germline CDR1 and CDR2 sequences are LGHNA and YNFKEQ. CDR3 length equals 18 residues. V dropped 4 bases and J dropped 2; count of bases not matched to a gene: 6. A single count supports this clone. This clonotype originated in a man aged 50 to 59 who had recovered from COVID-19. The chain combines TRBV4-2 with TRBJ2-3; 16 bases are a match to TRBD2. The sequencing sample was made of peripheral blood. For the CDR3, the DNA is TGTGCCAGCAGCCGGGGACTAGCGGGAGGGCCCTCCACAGATACGCAGTATTTT. As protein: CASSRGLAGGPSTDTQYF.